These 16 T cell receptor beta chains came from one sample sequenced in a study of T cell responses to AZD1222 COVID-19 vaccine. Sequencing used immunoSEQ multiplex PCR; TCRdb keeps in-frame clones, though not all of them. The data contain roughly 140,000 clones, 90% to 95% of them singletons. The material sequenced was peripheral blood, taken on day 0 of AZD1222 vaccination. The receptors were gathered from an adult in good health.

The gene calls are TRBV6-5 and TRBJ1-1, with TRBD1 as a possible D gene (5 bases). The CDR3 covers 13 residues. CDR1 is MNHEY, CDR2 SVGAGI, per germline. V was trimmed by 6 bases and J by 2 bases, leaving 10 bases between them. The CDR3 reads CASRWGGNTEAFF. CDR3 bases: TGTGCCAGCAGGTGGGGGGGAAACACTGAAGCTTTCTTT.

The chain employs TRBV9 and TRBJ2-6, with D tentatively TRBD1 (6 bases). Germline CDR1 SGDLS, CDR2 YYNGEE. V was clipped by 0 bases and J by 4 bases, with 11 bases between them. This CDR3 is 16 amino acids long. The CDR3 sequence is CASSVGRTAGANVLTF. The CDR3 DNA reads TGTGCCAGCAGCGTAGGACGGACAGCCGGGGCCAACGTCCTGACTTTC.

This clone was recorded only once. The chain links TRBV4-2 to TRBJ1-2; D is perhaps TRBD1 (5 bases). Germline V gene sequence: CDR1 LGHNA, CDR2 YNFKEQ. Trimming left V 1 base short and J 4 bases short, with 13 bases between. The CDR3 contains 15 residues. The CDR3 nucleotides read TGTGCCAGCAGCCAAGTCCGGGACCGCTCCTATGGCTACACCTTC. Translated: CASSQVRDRSYGYTF.

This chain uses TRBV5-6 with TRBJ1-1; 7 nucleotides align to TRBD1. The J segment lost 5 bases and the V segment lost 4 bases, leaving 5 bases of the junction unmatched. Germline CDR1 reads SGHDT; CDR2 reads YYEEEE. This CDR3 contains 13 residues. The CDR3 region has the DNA TGTGCCAGCAGCGGAAGGGGGCGAACTGAAGCTTTCTTT. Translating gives CASSGRGRTEAFF. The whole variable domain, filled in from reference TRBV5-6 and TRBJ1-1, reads DAGVTQSPTHLIKTRGQQVTLRCSPKSGHDTVSWYQQALGQGPQFIFQYYEEEERQRGNFPDRFSGHQFPNYSSELNVNALLLGDSALYLCASSGRGRTEAFFGQGTRLTVV.

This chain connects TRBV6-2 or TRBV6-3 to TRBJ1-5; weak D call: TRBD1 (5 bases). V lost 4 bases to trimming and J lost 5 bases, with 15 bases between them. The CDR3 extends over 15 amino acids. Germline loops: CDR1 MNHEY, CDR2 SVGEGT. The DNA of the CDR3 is TGTGCCAGCAGTTCCGGGGGGACCGGGGATCAGCCCCAGCATTTT. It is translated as CASSSGGTGDQPQHF.

CDR3 in amino acids: CASSQDQGSRGYTF. In DNA form, the CDR3 reads TGTGCCAGCAGCCAAGATCAAGGGTCCCGTGGCTACACCTTC. The V call is TRBV4-2, the J call TRBJ1-2, with no clear D. The CDR3 spans 14 residues. The V gene lost 0 bases and the J gene lost 7 bases, with 12 bases spanning the gap. Germline V lookup: CDR1 LGHNA, CDR2 YNFKEQ.

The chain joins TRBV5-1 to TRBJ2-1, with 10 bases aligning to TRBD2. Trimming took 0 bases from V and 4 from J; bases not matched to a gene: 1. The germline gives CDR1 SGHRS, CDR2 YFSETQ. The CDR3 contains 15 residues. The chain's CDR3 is CASSLVTSGYNEQFF. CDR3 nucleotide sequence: TGCGCCAGCAGCTTGGTGACTAGCGGGTACAATGAGCAGTTCTTC.

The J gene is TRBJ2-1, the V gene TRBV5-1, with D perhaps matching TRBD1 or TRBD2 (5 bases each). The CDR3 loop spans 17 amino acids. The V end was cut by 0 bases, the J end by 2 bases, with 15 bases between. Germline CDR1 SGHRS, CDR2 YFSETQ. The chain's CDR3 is CASSLAHGRETYNEQFF. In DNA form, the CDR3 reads TGCGCCAGCAGCTTGGCCCACGGCAGGGAGACCTACAATGAGCAGTTCTTC.

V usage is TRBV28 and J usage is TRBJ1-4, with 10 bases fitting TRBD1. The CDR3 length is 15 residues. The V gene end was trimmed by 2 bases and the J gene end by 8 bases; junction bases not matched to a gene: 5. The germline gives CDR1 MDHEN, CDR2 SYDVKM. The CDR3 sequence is CASSLIDRGLEKLFF. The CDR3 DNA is TGTGCCAGCAGTTTAATCGACAGGGGGCTCGAAAAACTGTTTTTT.

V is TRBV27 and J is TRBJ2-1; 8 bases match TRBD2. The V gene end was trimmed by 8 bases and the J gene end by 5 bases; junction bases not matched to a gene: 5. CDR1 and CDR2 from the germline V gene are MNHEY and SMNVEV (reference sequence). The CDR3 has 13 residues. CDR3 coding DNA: TGTGCCAGCTCAAAGCGGGAGAACAATGAGCAGTTCTTC. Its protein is CASSKRENNEQFF.

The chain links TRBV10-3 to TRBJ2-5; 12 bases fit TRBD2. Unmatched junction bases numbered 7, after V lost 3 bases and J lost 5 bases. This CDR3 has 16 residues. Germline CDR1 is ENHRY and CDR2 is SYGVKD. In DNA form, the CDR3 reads TGTGCCATCAGTGATGGGCCTAGCGGGAGGGCGGAGACCCAGTACTTC. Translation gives CAISDGPSGRAETQYF.

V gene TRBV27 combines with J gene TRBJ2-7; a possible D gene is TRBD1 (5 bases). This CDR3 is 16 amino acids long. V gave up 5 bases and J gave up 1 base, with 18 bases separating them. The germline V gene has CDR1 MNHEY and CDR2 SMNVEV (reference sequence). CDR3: CASSPHGQGWSYEQYF. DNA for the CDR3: TGTGCCAGCAGTCCCCATGGGCAGGGCTGGTCCTACGAGCAGTACTTC.

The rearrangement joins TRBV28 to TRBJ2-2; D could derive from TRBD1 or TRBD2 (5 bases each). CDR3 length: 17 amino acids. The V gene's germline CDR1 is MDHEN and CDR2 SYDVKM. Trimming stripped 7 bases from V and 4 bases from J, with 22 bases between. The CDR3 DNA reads TGTGCCAGCACCCGAAGGCTAGGGGCCGCGGGCACCGGGGAGCTGTTTTTT. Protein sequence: CASTRRLGAAGTGELFF. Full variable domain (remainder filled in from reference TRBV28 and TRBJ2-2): DVKVTQSSRYLVKRTGEKVFLECVQDMDHENMFWYRQDPGLGLRLIYFSYDVKMKEKGDIPEGYSVSREKKERFSLILESASTNQTSMYLCASTRRLGAAGTGELFFGEGSRLTVL.

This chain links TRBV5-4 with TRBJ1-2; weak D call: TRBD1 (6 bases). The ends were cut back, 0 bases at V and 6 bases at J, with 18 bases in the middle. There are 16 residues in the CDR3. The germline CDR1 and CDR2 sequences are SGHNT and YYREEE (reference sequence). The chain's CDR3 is CASSLVRGQGSHGYTF. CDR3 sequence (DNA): TGTGCCAGCAGCTTGGTGCGGGGGCAGGGTAGTCATGGCTACACCTTC.

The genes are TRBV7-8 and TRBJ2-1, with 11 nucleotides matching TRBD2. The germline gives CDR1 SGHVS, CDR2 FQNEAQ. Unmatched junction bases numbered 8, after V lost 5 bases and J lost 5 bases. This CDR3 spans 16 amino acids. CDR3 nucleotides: TGTGCCAGCAGCCCAACTCGGACTAGCGGGCACAATGAGCAGTTCTTC. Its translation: CASSPTRTSGHNEQFF.

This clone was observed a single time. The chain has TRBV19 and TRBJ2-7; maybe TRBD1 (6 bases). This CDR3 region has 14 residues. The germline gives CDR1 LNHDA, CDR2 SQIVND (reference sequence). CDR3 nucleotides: TGTGGTTCGGAGGACAGAACGATCTCCTACGAGCAGTACTTC. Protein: CGSEDRTISYEQYF.